The entry below describes one T cell receptor beta chain. Its matching antigen is unknown. The CDR3 consists of 14 residues. Per germline, CDR1 SGHRS and CDR2 YFSETQ. Trimming cost V 0 bases and J 3 bases, with 7 bases left between them. This record belongs to a study of CD8 T cells in ankylosing spondylitis. Molecular-barcoded quantitative 5'-RACE produced these TCR beta libraries. MiXCR was run by TCRdb on the 5' RACE reads, yielding one entry per CDR3 protein. Among around 280,000 distinct CDR3 sequences, over 15% were seen once, and the ten largest hold roughly 7.3%. Study-level results: Reports of some motif variants in reactive arthritis synovial fluid and blood predate this one. As for the disease-linked clones, they showed a CD8+ phenotype and occurred at relatively low frequencies in peripheral blood. A motif of eight highly homologous TCR beta variants was seen as apparently characteristic of ankylosing spondylitis blood.

This TCR was sampled from a male donor with ankylosing spondylitis or in good health (not recorded which). The specimen sequenced was blood, either unsorted or a sorted T cell fraction (not recorded which). The V and J genes are TRBV5-1 and TRBJ1-5; no clear D. CDR3 amino acids: CASSLDSVNQPQHF. The CDR3 DNA reads as TGCGCCAGCAGCTTGGACAGCGTCAATCAGCCCCAGCATTTT.